This T cell receptor beta chain appears in the sequencing data of a study of beta chain features in type 1 diabetes. Of the isolated RNA, all was reverse transcribed, and so the sequenced material was expressed TCRB transcripts. This table comes from immunoSEQ multiplex PCR, and its TCRdb copy is limited to in-frame clones, with some not included. The data hold under 250,000 clones, with roughly an eighth observed a single time. V lost 0 bases to trimming and J lost 10 bases; unmatched junction nucleotides: 6. CDR1 and CDR2 from the germline V gene are SGDLS and YYNGEE. The CDR3 length is 14 residues. This clone was seen more than once but under ten times.

The sequenced material came from naive CD4+ T cells from blood. The receptor comes from a woman aged 40 to 50 in good health. The V gene is TRBV9, the J gene TRBJ2-1, with 8 bases matching TRBD2. The CDR3 loop reads CASSVGSGGVEQFF. The CDR3, as DNA: TGTGCCAGCAGCGTAGGGAGCGGGGGAGTAGAGCAGTTCTTC.